This T cell receptor (beta chain) was sequenced for a study of cytomegalovirus exposure and HLA in healthy donors. Study at large: Within the Caucasian-associated ancestry cluster were more than 75% of the 350 to 400 genotyped donors. General study results and limits: Previously analyzed data showed that most TCR beta V segments were productive at a frequency of about 87% or about 30%. One cluster of highly shared sequence variants probably arose as a sequencing artifact.

A multiplex PCR was run with 60 Vbeta primers and 13 Jbeta primers. TCRdb's copy holds only in-frame clones and misses some; the assay was immunoSEQ multiplex PCR. The table lists under 50,000 clones. As concerns this clone: Its antigen is as yet unknown.

V was cut by 4 bases and J by 3 bases, with 13 bases left in between. The CDR3 spans 15 residues. The germline V gene has CDR1 SGHTA and CDR2 FQGNSA. Each donor's status was that of a healthy bone marrow donor. V and J are TRBV7-2 and TRBJ2-1; D gene ambiguous. Material for sequencing was PBMCs. This receptor was taken from a male donor in good health and CMV-seronegative. CDR3 DNA sequence: TGTGCCAGCAGCTGGAACAGTGGCTTCTACAATGAGCAGTTCTTC. Amino acids: CASSWNSGFYNEQFF.